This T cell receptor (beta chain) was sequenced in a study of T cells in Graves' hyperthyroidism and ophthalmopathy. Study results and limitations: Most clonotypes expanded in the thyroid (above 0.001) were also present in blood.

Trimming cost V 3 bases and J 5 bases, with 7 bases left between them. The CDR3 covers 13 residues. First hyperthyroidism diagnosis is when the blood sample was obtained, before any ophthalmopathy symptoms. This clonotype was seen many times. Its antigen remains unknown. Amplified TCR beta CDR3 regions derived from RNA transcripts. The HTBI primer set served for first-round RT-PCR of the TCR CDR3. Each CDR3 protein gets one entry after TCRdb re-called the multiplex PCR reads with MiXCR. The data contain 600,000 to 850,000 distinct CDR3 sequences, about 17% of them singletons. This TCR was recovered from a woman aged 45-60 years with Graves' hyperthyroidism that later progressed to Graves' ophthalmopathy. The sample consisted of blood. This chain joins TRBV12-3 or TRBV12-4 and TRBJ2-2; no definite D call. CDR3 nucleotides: TGTGCCAGCAGTTTGCCCGAGACCGGGGAGCTGTTTTTT. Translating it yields CASSLPETGELFF.